A selection of T cell receptor beta chains follows, all from one sample in a study of post-analysis software for immune sequencing data. TCRdb re-derived calls from the PCR reads in MiXCR, one entry per CDR3 protein. The sample lists roughly 730,000 distinct CDR3 sequences, 25% to 30% occurring once. Sequencing was done on a sample of blood. The receptors shown here come from a girl aged 10 to 17 with multiple sclerosis. Each CDR3 is given with its conserved first and last residue. The D gene is left open where the match is weak. Expanded clones are given a class, and other clones once, few, many or no size at all.

V: TRBV6-2/TRBV6-3
size: few
J: TRBJ2-1
D: .
DNA: TGTGCCAGCACGCGGGGCTCCTACAATGAGCAGTTCTTC
CDR3: CASTRGSYNEQFF

V: TRBV5-6
size: many
J: TRBJ2-7
D: TRBD1
DNA: TGTGCCAGCAGCCGGACAGGGGGCGTTTACGAGCAGTACTTC
CDR3: CASSRTGGVYEQYF

V: TRBV7-2
size: few
J: TRBJ2-3
D: TRBD2
DNA: TGTGCCAGCAGCTTAGCGGGAGGGCGTGTAGATACGCAGTATTTT
CDR3: CASSLAGGRVDTQYF

V: TRBV20-1
size: .
J: TRBJ2-3
D: .
DNA: TGCAGTGCTAGAGGATGGAGTACAGGGAGCCCGGGCAGCACAGATACGCAGTATTTT
CDR3: CSARGWSTGSPGSTDTQYF

V: TRBV29-1
size: .
J: TRBJ2-3
D: .
DNA: TGCAGCGTGCGCGGGACCATAGATACGCGGTATTTT
CDR3: CSVRGTIDTRYF

V: TRBV28
size: .
J: TRBJ2-6
D: TRBD1
DNA: TGTGCCAGCAGGCCCTGGGACAGGGATCCCGGGGCCAACGTCCTGACTTTC
CDR3: CASRPWDRDPGANVLTF

V: TRBV7-8
size: .
J: TRBJ2-5
D: .
DNA: TGTGCCAGCCTGCTGGGTTTCGCCTGGCAAGAGACCCAGTACTTC
CDR3: CASLLGFAWQETQYF

V: TRBV6-4
size: .
J: TRBJ2-7
D: .
DNA: TGTGCCAGCAGTGAGGTGAGGAGCTCCTACAATGAGCAGTACTTC
CDR3: CASSEVRSSYNEQYF

V: TRBV25-1
size: .
J: TRBJ1-2
D: TRBD1
DNA: TGTGCCAGCAGTGATTGGGACAGGGGATCGTATGGCTACACCTTC
CDR3: CASSDWDRGSYGYTF

V: TRBV3-1
size: few
J: TRBJ2-5
D: .
DNA: TGTGCCAGTTCGTCTTTCCGCGGGGCGGAGACCCAGTACTTC
CDR3: CASSSFRGAETQYF

V: TRBV7-2
size: few
J: TRBJ1-2
D: TRBD1
DNA: TGTGCCAGCAGCCCCGCGGACAGGGTGAGGGGCTACACCTTC
CDR3: CASSPADRVRGYTF

V: TRBV5-1
size: .
J: TRBJ2-3
D: .
DNA: TGCGCCAGCAGCCCCCAGGCGGCAGGCGGAAACCCGCAGTATTTT
CDR3: CASSPQAAGGNPQYF

V: TRBV5-1
size: .
J: TRBJ1-6
D: TRBD1
DNA: TGCGCCAGCAGCCCGGGGGACAGGACAACTAATTCACCCCTCCACTTT
CDR3: CASSPGDRTTNSPLHF

V: TRBV12-3/TRBV12-4
size: .
J: TRBJ2-7
D: TRBD1
DNA: TGTGCCAGCAGTGCCCCGGGACAGCTATTCCACGAGCAGTACTTC
CDR3: CASSAPGQLFHEQYF

V: TRBV5-1
size: .
J: TRBJ2-3
D: .
DNA: TGCGCCTGCAGCTGGAATGGGGCGGTAGGCACAGATACGCAGTATTTT
CDR3: CACSWNGAVGTDTQYF

V: TRBV29-1
size: few
J: TRBJ2-5
D: .
DNA: TGCAGCGTTGAAGGAGCAGGATCCGAGACCCAGTACTTC
CDR3: CSVEGAGSETQYF

V: TRBV20-1
size: few
J: TRBJ2-3
D: .
DNA: TGCAGTTCCCCGCGGGGCAGCACAGATACGCAGTATTTT
CDR3: CSSPRGSTDTQYF

V: TRBV7-2
size: few
J: TRBJ2-7
D: .
DNA: TGTGCCAGCAGCTTAGATGGTCGGGGGAGGAGCGAGCAGTACTTC
CDR3: CASSLDGRGRSEQYF

V: TRBV7-2
size: .
J: TRBJ2-2
D: TRBD1
DNA: TGTGCCAGCAGCCCCCCAGGGGGCTGGACCGGGGAGCTGTTTTTT
CDR3: CASSPPGGWTGELFF

V: TRBV5-1
size: many
J: TRBJ2-5
D: .
DNA: TGCGCCAGCAGGCAGGGGTCCCAAGAGACCCAGTACTTC
CDR3: CASRQGSQETQYF

V: TRBV28
size: .
J: TRBJ2-5
D: TRBD2
DNA: TGTGCCAGCAGTTGGGAGACTAGCGGGGTAACTGTAGAGACCCAGTACTTC
CDR3: CASSWETSGVTVETQYF

V: TRBV12-3/TRBV12-4
size: few
J: TRBJ2-5
D: .
DNA: TGTGCCAGCAGTTTAGGGGTGGCGGGGGAGACCCAGTACTTC
CDR3: CASSLGVAGETQYF

V: TRBV10-3
size: .
J: TRBJ2-5
D: .
DNA: TGTGCCATCAGGGGGCAAGAGACCCAGTACTTC
CDR3: CAIRGQETQYF

V: TRBV20-1
size: .
J: TRBJ2-4
D: TRBD2
DNA: TGCAGTGCTAGAGGGCGGGGGAACATTCAGTACTTC
CDR3: CSARGRGNIQYF

V: TRBV3-1
size: .
J: TRBJ2-3
D: .
DNA: TGTGTCAGCAGCCAAGTCATGGGAGAAGATACGCAGTATTTT
CDR3: CVSSQVMGEDTQYF

V: TRBV5-1
size: few
J: TRBJ2-3
D: TRBD1
DNA: TGCGCCAGCAAGGGACAGTCAACCGATACGCAGTATTTT
CDR3: CASKGQSTDTQYF

V: TRBV28
size: .
J: TRBJ2-1
D: TRBD1
DNA: TGTGCCAGCAGCCGCCCGGGGGACAGGGCCTACAATGAGCAGTTCTTC
CDR3: CASSRPGDRAYNEQFF